A single sample is the source of the 27 T cell receptor beta chains below, sequenced in a study of Ad26.COV2.S vaccination and SARS-CoV-2 variants. Sequencing used immunoSEQ multiplex PCR; TCRdb keeps in-frame clones, though not all of them. Among approximately 410,000 clones, 92% were seen once, and the ten largest hold about 1.7%. Treatment specified: around 19 received Ad26.COV2.S at low or high dose, single or two shots; about five received placebo; per-sample allocation not given. Repertoires come from day 63 after the first vaccine or placebo injection. This sample comprised peripheral blood, obtained in a trial of Ad26.COV2.S vaccine versus placebo. The receptors stem from a person between 18 and 65 years old who received the Ad26.COV2.S COVID-19 vaccine or a placebo.

The rearrangement uses TRBV20-1 and TRBJ2-1; TRBD2 matches 7 bases. Germline V gene data show CDR1 as DFQATT and CDR2 as SNEGSKA (reference sequence). With V trimmed by 3 bases and J by 2 bases, 4 bases remained unmatched. The CDR3 consists of 14 residues. The CDR3 nucleotides read TGCAGTGCTAGTGCAGCGGGGACCTACAATGAGCAGTTCTTC. Its translation is CSASAAGTYNEQFF.

This chain uses TRBV4-3 with TRBJ2-2, with D possibly matching TRBD1 (6 bases). Germline loops: CDR1 LGHNA, CDR2 YSLEER. The V and J ends lost 1 base and 4 bases respectively, with 16 bases between them. The length of the CDR3 is 17 residues. The CDR3 loop is CASSQVKTGGITGELFF. CDR3 coding DNA: TGCGCCAGCAGCCAAGTTAAGACAGGTGGTATCACCGGGGAGCTGTTTTTT.

Comment on this clone: A read error may produce the germline difference seen at one junction end. CDR3 sequence reads: CASSPLAGEETQYF. In nucleotides, the CDR3 is TGTGCTAGCAGCCCCCTGGCTGGGGAAGAGACCCAGTACTTC. V and J are TRBV7-7 and TRBJ2-5; no clear D gene. Germline CDR1 reads SSHAT; CDR2 reads FNYEAQ (reference sequence). There are 14 residues in the CDR3.

J is TRBJ2-2 and V is TRBV28, with D perhaps assigned TRBD1 or TRBD2 (5 bases each). The CDR3 consists of 16 residues. The V end was cut by 5 bases, the J end by 2 bases, with 15 bases between. Germline CDR1 MDHEN, CDR2 SYDVKM. The CDR3 bases are TGTGCCAGCAGTGGGTGGGGACGGAAAAACACCGGGGAGCTGTTTTTT. It yields the protein CASSGWGRKNTGELFF. Variable domain in full (rest from reference TRBV28 and TRBJ2-2): DVKVTQSSRYLVKRTGEKVFLECVQDMDHENMFWYRQDPGLGLRLIYFSYDVKMKEKGDIPEGYSVSREKKERFSLILESASTNQTSMYLCASSGWGRKNTGELFFGEGSRLTVL.

J is TRBJ2-1 and V is TRBV28; 10 nucleotides align to TRBD1. The CDR3 is made up of 16 amino acids. After removal of 7 bases from V and 5 bases from J, the junction contained 11 bases not matched to a gene. CDR1 and CDR2 from the germline V gene are MDHEN and SYDVKM. The CDR3: CASTSWDRGPNNEQFF. CDR3 DNA: TGTGCCAGCACCTCCTGGGACAGGGGACCGAACAATGAGCAGTTCTTC.

This chain connects TRBV11-2 to TRBJ1-3; no clear D. Germline V gene lookup returns CDR1 SGHAT and CDR2 FQNNGV. V shed 4 bases and J shed 2 bases, with 12 bases lying between them. The CDR3 length is 15 residues. The CDR3 sequence: CASSSGILTGNTIYF. As DNA, the CDR3 is TGTGCCAGCAGCTCGGGGATTTTGACTGGAAACACCATATATTTT. The complete variable domain, with remaining parts taken from reference TRBV11-2 and TRBJ1-3, reads EAGVAQSPRYKIIEKRQSVAFWCNPISGHATLYWYQQILGQGPKLLIQFQNNGVVDDSQLPKDRFSAERLKGVDSTLKIQPAKLEDSAVYLCASSSGILTGNTIYFGEGSWLTVV.

The chain links TRBV3-1 (or the pseudogene TRBV3-2) to TRBJ1-6; TRBD1 aligns across 11 bases. V dropped 3 bases and J dropped 10; count of bases not matched to a gene: 2. This CDR3 has 14 amino acids. In germline, CDR1 is LGHDT, CDR2 YNNKEL (reference sequence). The CDR3 nucleotides read TGTGCCAGCAGCCAGGACAGGGGGCGATCACCCCTCCACTTT. Amino acids: CASSQDRGRSPLHF.

The chain couples TRBV7-6 to TRBJ2-7; 9 positions agree with TRBD2. The CDR3 spans 16 residues. After removal of 3 bases from V and 5 bases from J, the junction contained 11 bases not matched to a gene. In germline, CDR1 is SGHVS, CDR2 FNYEAQ. DNA of the CDR3: TGTGCCAGCAGCTTCGGACTAGCGCAGAGTGGCGACGAGCAGTACTTC. This encodes CASSFGLAQSGDEQYF.

V gene TRBV18 combines with J gene TRBJ1-1; tentatively, D is TRBD1 (5 bases). CDR1 and CDR2 (germline): KGHSH, LQKENI. The V end lost 0 bases, the J end lost 1 base, and 12 bases lay between the germline ends. CDR3 size: 16 residues. CDR3 sequence: CASSPPLRTQNTEAFF. In nucleotides, the CDR3 is TGTGCCAGCTCACCACCTTTGCGGACACAGAACACTGAAGCTTTCTTT.

This clone was observed once. This chain joins TRBV10-1 and TRBJ1-2; no definite D call. This CDR3 region has 14 residues. Trimming stripped 9 bases from V and 3 bases from J, with 17 bases between. CDR1 is WNHNN, CDR2 SYGVQD, per germline (reference sequence). The CDR3 bases are TGCGCCAGTAGGGCCCGCGTCTCCTACTATGGCTACACCTTC. Translation gives CASRARVSYYGYTF.

The chain couples TRBV27 to TRBJ2-3; D is perhaps TRBD1 or TRBD2 (6 bases each). The germline V gene encodes CDR1 MNHEY and CDR2 SMNVEV (reference sequence). Trimming shortened V by 2 bases and J by 3 bases, and 15 bases separated the two germline ends. The CDR3 length is 16 residues. CDR3 nucleotide sequence: TGTGCCAGCAGTTTACTAGCGCCCCAGGGGACAGATACGCAGTATTTT. This encodes CASSLLAPQGTDTQYF.

The chain joins TRBV5-6 to TRBJ2-2, with D perhaps TRBD1 or TRBD2 (5 bases each). There are 14 residues in the CDR3. V lost 3 bases to trimming and J lost 6 bases, with 12 bases between them. The germline V gene encodes CDR1 SGHDT and CDR2 YYEEEE. The CDR3 sequence: CASSSNQGAGELFF. The CDR3 DNA reads as TGTGCCAGCAGCTCCAACCAGGGAGCCGGGGAGCTGTTTTTT.

The chain combines TRBV5-1 with TRBJ2-5; D uncertain. Trimming left V 7 bases short and J 1 base short, with 5 bases between. Germline V lookup: CDR1 SGHRS, CDR2 YFSETQ. The CDR3 spans 11 residues. The CDR3 region is CASGRQETQYF. CDR3 nucleotides: TGCGCCAGCGGCCGCCAAGAGACCCAGTACTTC.

The genes are TRBV29-1 and TRBJ1-3; D gene uncertain. V lost 5 bases and J 0 bases, leaving 8 bases between the germline ends. Germline lookup yields CDR1 SQVTM and CDR2 ANQGSEA. The CDR3 spans 13 residues. The CDR3 loop reads CSVWLSSGNTIYF. In DNA, the CDR3 is TGCAGCGTTTGGCTGTCCTCTGGAAACACCATATATTTT.

The CDR3 is CASSRLGQGSYNEQFF. DNA of the CDR3: TGTGCCAGCAGCCGTCTGGGACAGGGCTCCTACAATGAGCAGTTCTTC. This chain uses TRBV5-4 with TRBJ2-1; 9 bases match TRBD1. Trimming at V came to 4 bases and at J to 0 bases, leaving 5 bases not matched to a gene. The V gene's germline CDR1 is SGHNT and CDR2 YYREEE (reference sequence). The CDR3 contains 16 residues. Using reference TRBV5-4 and TRBJ2-1 for the parts outside the CDR3, the full variable domain is ETGVTQSPTHLIKTRGQQVTLRCSSQSGHNTVSWYQQALGQGPQFIFQYYREEENGRGNFPPRFSGLQFPNYSSELNVNALELDDSALYLCASSRLGQGSYNEQFFGPGTRLTVL.

V usage is TRBV18 and J usage is TRBJ2-3; 8 nucleotides line up with TRBD2. The CDR3 is 15 residues long. Germline loops: CDR1 KGHSH, CDR2 LQKENI. The J segment lost 4 bases and the V segment lost 1 base, leaving 4 bases of the junction unmatched. The CDR3 loop is CASSPLGGAADTQYF. CDR3 bases: TGTGCCAGCTCACCACTCGGGGGGGCCGCAGATACGCAGTATTTT.

The chain carries TRBV9 and TRBJ2-5; 9 nucleotides match TRBD1. V lost 3 bases to trimming and J lost 2 bases; unmatched junction nucleotides: 8. The CDR3 consists of 16 residues. Germline V gene data show CDR1 as SGDLS and CDR2 as YYNGEE. Here the CDR3 reads CASSAHLDRGQETQYF. The CDR3 DNA follows: TGTGCCAGCAGCGCTCACCTAGACAGGGGGCAAGAGACCCAGTACTTC.

The rearrangement uses TRBV19 and TRBJ2-7, with unresolved D. The CDR3 extends over 14 amino acids. The germline CDR1 and CDR2 sequences are LNHDA and SQIVND (reference sequence). Trimming took off 5 bases at V and 2 bases at J, with 13 bases between the two ends. The CDR3 DNA reads TGTGCCAGTAGTCCCTCCCCCGTTACCTACGAGCAGTACTTC. It is translated as CASSPSPVTYEQYF. The entire variable domain, with the rest obtained from reference TRBV19 and TRBJ2-7, is as follows: DGGITQSPKYLFRKEGQNVTLSCEQNLNHDAMYWYRQDPGQGLRLIYYSQIVNDFQKGDIAEGYSVSREKKESFPLTVTSAQKNPTAFYLCASSPSPVTYEQYFGPGTRLTVT.

The J gene is TRBJ2-2, the V gene TRBV4-1; 9 bases match TRBD1. The CDR3 sequence is 16 residues long. With 3 bases clipped from V and 5 bases from J, the junction kept 7 bases outside the gene matches. Germline V CDR1 and CDR2: MGHRA, YSYEKL. CDR3 DNA sequence: TGCGCCAGCAGCCACCTCCGGGACAGGGTGACCGGGGAGCTGTTTTTT. As protein: CASSHLRDRVTGELFF.

V is TRBV12-3 or TRBV12-4 and J is TRBJ2-5, with D possibly being TRBD1 or TRBD2 (5 bases each). CDR3 size: 12 residues. Trimming stripped 5 bases from V and 5 bases from J, with 9 bases between. In nucleotides, the CDR3 is TGTGCCAGCAGTCCGGGACGGGAGACCCAGTACTTC. This codes for CASSPGRETQYF.

The V and J genes are TRBV19 and TRBJ1-4; TRBD1 might be the D (6 bases). This CDR3 comprises 15 residues. The V gene lost 6 bases and the J gene lost 7 bases, with 18 bases spanning the gap. Germline lookup yields CDR1 LNHDA and CDR2 SQIVND (reference sequence). The CDR3 reads CASRPLDRFFEKLFF. DNA of the CDR3: TGTGCCAGTAGACCCCTGGACAGATTTTTTGAAAAACTGTTTTTT.

This chain links TRBV28 with TRBJ1-1; D is uncertain. V was clipped by 5 bases and J by 7 bases, with 17 bases between them. The germline gives CDR1 MDHEN, CDR2 SYDVKM. The CDR3 spans 14 residues. CDR3 region: CASSPRGGNFEAFF. In DNA, the CDR3 is TGTGCCAGCAGTCCACGAGGCGGCAATTTTGAAGCTTTCTTT.

This clone was seen once. The same CDR3 arises from other DNA sequences in this sample as well. This chain uses TRBV12-3 or TRBV12-4 with TRBJ1-3; D may be TRBD1 (6 bases). CDR3 size: 13 residues. V was trimmed by 7 bases and J by 1 base, leaving 8 bases between them. As DNA, the CDR3 is TGTGCCAGCAAACAGGGTTCTGGAAACACCATATATTTT. It codes for CASKQGSGNTIYF.

This clone was recorded once. The chain is built from TRBV13 and TRBJ2-7, with a tentative D call TRBD1 (5 bases). Trimming pared 4 bases from V and 2 bases from J, leaving 12 bases between. Germline assignment: CDR1 PRHDT and CDR2 FYEKMQ (reference sequence). This CDR3 is built from 14 residues. The CDR3 DNA reads TGTGCCAGCAGCTCCGACAGTTTACCCTACGAGCAGTACTTC. This translates into CASSSDSLPYEQYF.

The chain uses TRBV5-8 and TRBJ2-5; 7 bases line up with TRBD1. The ends lost 4 bases at V and 2 bases at J; junction bases unmatched: 8. Germline values: CDR1 SGHTS, CDR2 YDEGEE. The CDR3 is 15 residues long. The CDR3 is CASSDLPGQQETQYF. CDR3 coding DNA: TGTGCCAGCAGCGATTTGCCGGGACAGCAAGAGACCCAGTACTTC.

The gene calls are TRBV28 and TRBJ2-3; D unresolved. V was cut by 6 bases and J by 4 bases, with 17 bases left in between. The CDR3 extends over 15 amino acids. CDR1 is MDHEN, CDR2 SYDVKM, per germline. The CDR3 coding sequence is TGTGCCAGCAGCCCGGTTCAATCGCATGCAGATACGCAGTATTTT. Protein: CASSPVQSHADTQYF.

The chain employs TRBV5-1 and TRBJ1-2; no reliable D call. The germline CDR1 and CDR2 sequences are SGHRS and YFSETQ. The CDR3 is 17 amino acids. The germline V and J ends were trimmed by 3 bases and 4 bases, with 22 bases remaining between them. This CDR3 is CASSSSGLLPTFYGYTF. CDR3 DNA sequence: TGCGCCAGCAGCTCTTCGGGCCTTCTTCCTACTTTCTATGGCTACACCTTC.